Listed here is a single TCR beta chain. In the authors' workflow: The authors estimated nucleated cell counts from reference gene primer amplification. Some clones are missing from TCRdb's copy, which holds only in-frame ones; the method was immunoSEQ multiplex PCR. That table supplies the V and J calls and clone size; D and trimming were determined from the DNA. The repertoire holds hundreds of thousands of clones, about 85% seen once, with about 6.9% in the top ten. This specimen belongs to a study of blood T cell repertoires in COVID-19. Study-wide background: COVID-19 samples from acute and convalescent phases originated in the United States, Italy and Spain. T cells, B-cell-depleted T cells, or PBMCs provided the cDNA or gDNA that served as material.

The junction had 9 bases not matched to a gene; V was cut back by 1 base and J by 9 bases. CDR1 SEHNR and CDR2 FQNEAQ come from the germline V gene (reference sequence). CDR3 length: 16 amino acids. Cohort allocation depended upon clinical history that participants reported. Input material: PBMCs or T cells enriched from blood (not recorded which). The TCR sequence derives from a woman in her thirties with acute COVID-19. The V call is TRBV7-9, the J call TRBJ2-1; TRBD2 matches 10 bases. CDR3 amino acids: CASSLVSLAGVGEQFF. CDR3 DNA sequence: TGTGCCAGCAGCTTAGTTTCCCTAGCGGGAGTAGGTGAGCAGTTCTTC.